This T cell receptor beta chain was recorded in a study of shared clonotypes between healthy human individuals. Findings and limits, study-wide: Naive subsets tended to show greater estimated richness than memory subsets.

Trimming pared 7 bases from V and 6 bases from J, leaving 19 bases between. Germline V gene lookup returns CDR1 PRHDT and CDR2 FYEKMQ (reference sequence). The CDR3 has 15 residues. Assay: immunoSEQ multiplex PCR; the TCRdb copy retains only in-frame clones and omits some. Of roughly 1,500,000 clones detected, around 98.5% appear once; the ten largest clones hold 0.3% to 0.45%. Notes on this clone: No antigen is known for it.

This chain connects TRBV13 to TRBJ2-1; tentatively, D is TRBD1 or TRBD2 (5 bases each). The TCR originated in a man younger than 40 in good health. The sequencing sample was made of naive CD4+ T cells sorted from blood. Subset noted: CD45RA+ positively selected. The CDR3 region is CASTRLGQEVNEQFF. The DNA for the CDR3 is TGTGCCAGCACCCGGTTGGGGCAGGAGGTCAATGAGCAGTTCTTC. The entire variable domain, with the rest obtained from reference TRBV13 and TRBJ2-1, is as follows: AAGVIQSPRHLIKEKRETATLKCYPIPRHDTVYWYQQGPGQDPQFLISFYEKMQSDKGSIPDRFSAQQFSDYHSELNMSSLELGDSALYFCASTRLGQEVNEQFFGPGTRLTVL.